This is a list of T cell receptor beta chains from one sample in a study of CXCR3-negative and CXCR3-positive naive CD8 T cells. One entry per CDR3 protein, without DNA, is what TCRdb gives after re-calling the 5' RACE reads. Its clone listing holds over 100,000 distinct CDR3 sequences. Source material: naive CXCR3+ CD8+ T cells from blood. These receptors were obtained from a human donor in good health. Some clones in this sample may be carry-over from other donors' samples. CDR3s include the opening cysteine and the closing phenylalanine or tryptophan.

len	v_gene	j_gene	CDR3aa
16	TRBV10-3	TRBJ2-7	CAIAAGLTGATYEQYF
14	TRBV29-1	TRBJ2-1	CSVFGGGQYNEQFF
15	TRBV7-9	TRBJ2-1	CASSSAGGSLNEQFF
12	TRBV28	TRBJ2-7	CASRTGWYEQYF
17	TRBV5-1	TRBJ2-3	CASSFFGLADFTDTQYF
18	TRBV28	TRBJ1-1	CASSWAAGQGSENTEAFF
14	TRBV12-3/TRBV12-4	TRBJ1-6	CASSFTAGGSPLHF
12	TRBV29-1	TRBJ2-2	CSVGTGGAELFF
12	TRBV20-1	TRBJ2-1	CSARGSPGEQFF
14	TRBV29-1	TRBJ2-7	CSATERTSPYEQYF
13	TRBV20-1	TRBJ1-3	CSASEAYGNTIYF
14	TRBV7-3	TRBJ2-2	CASSLMPNTGELFF
14	TRBV29-1	TRBJ1-2	CSVADLPLFYGYTF
14	TRBV28	TRBJ2-5	CASSPPGVQETQYF
15	TRBV3-1	TRBJ2-1	CASSPYGTGNDEQFF
11	TRBV29-1	TRBJ2-5	CSAGKGETQYF
16	TRBV4-3	TRBJ2-1	CASSHVAGSSYNEQFF
14	TRBV20-1	TRBJ2-7	CSASSLAALYEQYF
16	TRBV4-1	TRBJ1-2	CASSQGPDRGDYGYTF
14	TRBV4-2	TRBJ2-6	CASSQVGGANVLTF
14	TRBV4-1	TRBJ2-7	CASSYLAGASEQYF
13	TRBV7-3	TRBJ2-7	CASSASDSYEQYF
14	TRBV27	TRBJ2-7	CASRLGVGGYEQYF
13	TRBV7-9	TRBJ2-1	CASREGGGDEQFF
16	TRBV7-9	TRBJ1-2	CASSPLPGRVNYGYTF
18	TRBV4-1	TRBJ2-1	CASSGMGKRTHIINEQFF
16	TRBV7-2	TRBJ1-2	CASSSLRDGANYGYTF
16	TRBV21-1	TRBJ2-2	CASSKCQGRRTGELFF
15	TRBV29-1	TRBJ1-2	CSVEDSGGLIYGYTF
16	TRBV5-8	TRBJ2-5	CASSSGTSGPQETQYF